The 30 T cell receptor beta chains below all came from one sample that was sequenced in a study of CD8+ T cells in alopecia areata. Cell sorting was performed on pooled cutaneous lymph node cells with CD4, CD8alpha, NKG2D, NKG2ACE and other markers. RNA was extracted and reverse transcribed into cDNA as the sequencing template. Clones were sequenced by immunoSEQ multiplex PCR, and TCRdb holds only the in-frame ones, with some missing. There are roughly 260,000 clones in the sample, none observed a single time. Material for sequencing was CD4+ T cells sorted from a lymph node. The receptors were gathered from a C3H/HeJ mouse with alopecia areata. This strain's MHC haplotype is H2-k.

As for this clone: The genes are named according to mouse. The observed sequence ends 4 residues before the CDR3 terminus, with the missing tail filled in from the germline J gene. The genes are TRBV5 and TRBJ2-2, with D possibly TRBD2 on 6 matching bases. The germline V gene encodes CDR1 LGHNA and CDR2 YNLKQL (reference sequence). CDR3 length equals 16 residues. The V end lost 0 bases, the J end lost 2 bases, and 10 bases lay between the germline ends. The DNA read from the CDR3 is TGTGCCAGCAGCCAAGATCTCCTGGGGAACACCGGG. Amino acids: CASSQDLLGNTG. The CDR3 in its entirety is CASSQDLLGNTGQLYF.

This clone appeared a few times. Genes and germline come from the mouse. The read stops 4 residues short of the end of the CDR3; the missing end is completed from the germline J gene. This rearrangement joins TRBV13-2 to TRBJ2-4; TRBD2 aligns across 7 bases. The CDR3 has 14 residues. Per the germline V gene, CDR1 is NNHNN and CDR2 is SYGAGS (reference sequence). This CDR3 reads CASGDVLGENTLYF. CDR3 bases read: TGTGCCAGCGGTGATGTCCTGGGGGAAAAC.

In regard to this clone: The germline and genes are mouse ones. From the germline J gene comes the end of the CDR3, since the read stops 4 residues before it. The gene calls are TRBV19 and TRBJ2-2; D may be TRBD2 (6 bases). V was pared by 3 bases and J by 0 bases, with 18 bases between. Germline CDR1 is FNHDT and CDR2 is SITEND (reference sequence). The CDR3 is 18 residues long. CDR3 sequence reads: CASSNPLGLGANTGQLYF. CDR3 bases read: TGTGCCAGCAGTAACCCCCTGGGGCTGGGCGCAAACACCGGG. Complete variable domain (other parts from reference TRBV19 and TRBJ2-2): GGIITQTPKFLIGQEGQKLTLKCQQNFNHDTMYWYRQDSGKGLRLIYYSITENDLQKGDLSEGYDASREKKSSFSLTVTSAQKNEMAVFLCASSNPLGLGANTGQLYFGEGSKLTVL.

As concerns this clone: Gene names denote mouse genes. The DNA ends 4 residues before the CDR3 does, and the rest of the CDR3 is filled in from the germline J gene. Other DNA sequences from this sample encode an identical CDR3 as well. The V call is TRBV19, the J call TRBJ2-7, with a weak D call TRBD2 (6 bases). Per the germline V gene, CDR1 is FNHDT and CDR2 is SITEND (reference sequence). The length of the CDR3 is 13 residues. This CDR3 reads CASSILGSYEQYF. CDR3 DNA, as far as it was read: TGTGCCAGCAGTATTCTGGGGTCTTAT.

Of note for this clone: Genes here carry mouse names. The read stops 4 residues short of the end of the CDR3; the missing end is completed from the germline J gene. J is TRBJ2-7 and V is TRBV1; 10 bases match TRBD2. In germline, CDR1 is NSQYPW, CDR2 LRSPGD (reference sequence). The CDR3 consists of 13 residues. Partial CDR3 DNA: TGCACCTGCAGTCCCGACTGGGGGGAT. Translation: CTCSPDWGD. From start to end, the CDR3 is CTCSPDWGDEQYF.

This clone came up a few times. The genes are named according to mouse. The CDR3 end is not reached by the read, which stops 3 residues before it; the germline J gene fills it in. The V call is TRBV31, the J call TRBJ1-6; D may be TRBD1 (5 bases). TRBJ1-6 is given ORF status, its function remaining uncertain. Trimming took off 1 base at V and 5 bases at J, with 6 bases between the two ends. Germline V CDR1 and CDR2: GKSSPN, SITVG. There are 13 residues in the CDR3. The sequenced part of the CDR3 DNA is TGTGCCTGGAGTCGACAGAATAATTCGCCC. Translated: CAWSRQNNSP. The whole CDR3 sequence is CAWSRQNNSPLYF.

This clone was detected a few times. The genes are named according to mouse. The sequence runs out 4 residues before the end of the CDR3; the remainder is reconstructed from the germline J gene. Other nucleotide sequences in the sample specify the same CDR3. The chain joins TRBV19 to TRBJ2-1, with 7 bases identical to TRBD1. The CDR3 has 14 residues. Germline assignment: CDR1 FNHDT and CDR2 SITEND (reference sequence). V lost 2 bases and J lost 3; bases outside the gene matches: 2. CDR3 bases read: TGTGCCAGCAGTATTGGGGACAGCTATGCT. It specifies CASSIGDSYA. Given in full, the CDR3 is CASSIGDSYAEQFF.

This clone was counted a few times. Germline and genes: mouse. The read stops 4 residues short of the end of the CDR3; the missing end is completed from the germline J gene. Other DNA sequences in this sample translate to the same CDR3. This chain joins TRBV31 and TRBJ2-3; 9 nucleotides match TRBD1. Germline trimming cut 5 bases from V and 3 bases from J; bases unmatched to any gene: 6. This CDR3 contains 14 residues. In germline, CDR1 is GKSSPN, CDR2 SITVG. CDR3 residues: CAWRPGTGAETLYF. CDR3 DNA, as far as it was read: TGTGCCTGGCGACCGGGGACAGGGGCAGAA.

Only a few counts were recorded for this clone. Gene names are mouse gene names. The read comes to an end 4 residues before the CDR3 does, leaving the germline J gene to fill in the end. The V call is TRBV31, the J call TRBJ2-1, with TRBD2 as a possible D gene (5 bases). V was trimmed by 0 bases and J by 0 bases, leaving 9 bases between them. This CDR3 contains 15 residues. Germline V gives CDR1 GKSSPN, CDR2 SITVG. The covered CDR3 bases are TGTGCCTGGAGTCTAGATGGGGATAACTATGCT. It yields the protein CAWSLDGDNYA. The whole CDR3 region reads CAWSLDGDNYAEQFF.

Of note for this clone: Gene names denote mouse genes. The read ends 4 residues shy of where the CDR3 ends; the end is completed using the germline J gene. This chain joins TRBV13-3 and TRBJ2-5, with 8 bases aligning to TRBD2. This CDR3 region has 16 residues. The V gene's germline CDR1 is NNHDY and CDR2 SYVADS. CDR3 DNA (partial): TGTGCCAGCAGTGATATTTGGGGGGGACAAGGGGAC. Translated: CASSDIWGGQGD. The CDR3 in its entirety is CASSDIWGGQGDTQYF.

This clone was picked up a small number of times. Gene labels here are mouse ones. The CDR3 bases that were read are TGCACCTGCAGTGCAACCCTCAGGGGGCAGGGCTCC. This sequence encodes CTCSATLRGQGS. The whole CDR3 protein reads CTCSATLRGQGSDYTF. This chain links TRBV1 with TRBJ1-2; the match to TRBD1 covers 8 bases. Coverage ceases 4 residues before the CDR3 finishes, and the germline J gene fills in the end. Germline assignment: CDR1 NSQYPW and CDR2 LRSPGD (reference sequence). This CDR3 contains 16 residues. The V and J ends lost 2 bases and 4 bases, in that order; junction bases with no gene match: 9.

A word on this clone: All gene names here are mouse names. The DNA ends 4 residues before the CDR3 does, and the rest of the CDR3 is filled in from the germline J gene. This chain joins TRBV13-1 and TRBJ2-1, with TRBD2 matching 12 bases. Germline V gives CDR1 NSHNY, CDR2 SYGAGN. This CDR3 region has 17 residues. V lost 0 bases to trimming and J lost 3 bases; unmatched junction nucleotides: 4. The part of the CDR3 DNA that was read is TGTGCCAGCAGTGATGCAAGACTGGGGGGGCTCTATGCT. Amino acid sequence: CASSDARLGGLYA. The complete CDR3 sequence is CASSDARLGGLYAEQFF.

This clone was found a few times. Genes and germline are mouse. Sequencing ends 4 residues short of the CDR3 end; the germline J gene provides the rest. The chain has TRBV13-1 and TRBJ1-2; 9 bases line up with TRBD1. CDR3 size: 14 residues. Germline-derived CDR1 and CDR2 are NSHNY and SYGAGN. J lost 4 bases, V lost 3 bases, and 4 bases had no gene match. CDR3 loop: CASSGTGVSSDYTF. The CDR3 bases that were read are TGTGCCAGCAGTGGGACAGGGGTGTCCTCC.

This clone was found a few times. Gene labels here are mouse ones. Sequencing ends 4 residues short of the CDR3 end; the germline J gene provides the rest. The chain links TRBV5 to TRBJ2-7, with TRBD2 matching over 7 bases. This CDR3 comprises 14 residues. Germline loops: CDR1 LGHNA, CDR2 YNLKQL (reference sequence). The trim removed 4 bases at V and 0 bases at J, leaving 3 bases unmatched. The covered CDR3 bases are TGTGCCAGCAGCCTCACTGGGGCCTCCTAT. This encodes CASSLTGASY. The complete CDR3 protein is CASSLTGASYEQYF.

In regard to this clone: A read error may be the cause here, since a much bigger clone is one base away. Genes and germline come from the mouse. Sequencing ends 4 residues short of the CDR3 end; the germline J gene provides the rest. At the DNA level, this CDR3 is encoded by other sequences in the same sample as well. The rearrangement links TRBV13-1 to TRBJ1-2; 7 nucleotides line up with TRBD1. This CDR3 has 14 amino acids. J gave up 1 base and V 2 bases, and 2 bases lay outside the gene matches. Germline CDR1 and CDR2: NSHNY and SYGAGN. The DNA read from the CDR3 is TGTGCCAGCAGTGACAGGGGGGAAAACTCC. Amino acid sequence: CASSDRGENS. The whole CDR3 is CASSDRGENSDYTF.

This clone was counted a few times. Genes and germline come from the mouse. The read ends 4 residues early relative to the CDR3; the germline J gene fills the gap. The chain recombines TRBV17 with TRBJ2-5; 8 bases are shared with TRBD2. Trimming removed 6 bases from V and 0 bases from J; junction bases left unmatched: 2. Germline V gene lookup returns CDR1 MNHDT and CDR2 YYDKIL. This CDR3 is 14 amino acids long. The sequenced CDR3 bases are TGTGCTAGCAGGCTGGGGGGTAACCAAGAC. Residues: CASRLGGNQD. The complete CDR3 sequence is CASRLGGNQDTQYF.

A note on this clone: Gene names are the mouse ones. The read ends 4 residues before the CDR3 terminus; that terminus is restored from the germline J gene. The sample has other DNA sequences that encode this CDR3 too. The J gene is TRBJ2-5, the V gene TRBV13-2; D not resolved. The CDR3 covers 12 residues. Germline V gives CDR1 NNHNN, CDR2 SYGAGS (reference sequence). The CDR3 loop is CASGDARDTQYF. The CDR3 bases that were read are TGTGCCAGCGGTGATGCTAGGGAC.

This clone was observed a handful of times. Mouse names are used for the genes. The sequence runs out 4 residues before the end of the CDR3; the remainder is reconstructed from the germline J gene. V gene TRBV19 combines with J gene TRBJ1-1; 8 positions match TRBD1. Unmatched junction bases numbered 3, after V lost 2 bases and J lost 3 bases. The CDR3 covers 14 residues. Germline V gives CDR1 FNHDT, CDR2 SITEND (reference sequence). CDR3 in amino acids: CASSIAGGDTEVFF. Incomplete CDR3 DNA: TGTGCCAGCAGTATTGCAGGGGGCGACACA.

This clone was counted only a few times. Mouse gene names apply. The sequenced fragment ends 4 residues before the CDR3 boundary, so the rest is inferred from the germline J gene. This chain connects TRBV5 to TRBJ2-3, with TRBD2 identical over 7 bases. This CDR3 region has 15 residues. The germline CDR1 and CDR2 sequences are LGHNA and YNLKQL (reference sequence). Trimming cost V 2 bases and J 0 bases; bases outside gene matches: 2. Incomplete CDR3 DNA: TGTGCCAGCAGCCAACTGGGGGTTAGTGCAGAA. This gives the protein CASSQLGVSAE. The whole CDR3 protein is CASSQLGVSAETLYF.

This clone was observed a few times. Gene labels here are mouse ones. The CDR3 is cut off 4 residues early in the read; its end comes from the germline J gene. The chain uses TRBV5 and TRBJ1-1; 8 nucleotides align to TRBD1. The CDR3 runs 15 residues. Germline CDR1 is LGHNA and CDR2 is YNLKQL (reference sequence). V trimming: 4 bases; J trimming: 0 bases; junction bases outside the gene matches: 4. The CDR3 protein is CASSLQQGANTEVFF. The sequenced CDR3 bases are TGTGCCAGCAGCCTCCAACAGGGGGCAAACACA.

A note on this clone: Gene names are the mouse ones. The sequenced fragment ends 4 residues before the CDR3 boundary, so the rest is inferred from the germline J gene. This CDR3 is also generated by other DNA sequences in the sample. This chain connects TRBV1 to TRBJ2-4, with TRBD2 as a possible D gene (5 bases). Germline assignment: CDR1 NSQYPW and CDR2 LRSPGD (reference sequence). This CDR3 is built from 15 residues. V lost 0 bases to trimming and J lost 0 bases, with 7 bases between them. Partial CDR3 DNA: TGCACCTGCAGTGCAGATCTGGGTAGTCAAAAC. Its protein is CTCSADLGSQN. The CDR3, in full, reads CTCSADLGSQNTLYF. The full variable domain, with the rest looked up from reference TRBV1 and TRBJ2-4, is VTLLEQNPRWRLVPRGQAVNLRCILKNSQYPWMSWYQQDLQKQLQWLFTLRSPGDKEVKSLPGADYLATRVTDTELRLQVANMSQGRTLYCTCSADLGSQNTLYFGAGTRLSVL.

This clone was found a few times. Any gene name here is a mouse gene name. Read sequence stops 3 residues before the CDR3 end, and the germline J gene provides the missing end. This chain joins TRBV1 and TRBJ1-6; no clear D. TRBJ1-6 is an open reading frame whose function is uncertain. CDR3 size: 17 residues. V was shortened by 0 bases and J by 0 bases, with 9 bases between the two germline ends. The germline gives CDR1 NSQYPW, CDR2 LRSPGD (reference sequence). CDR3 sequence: CTCSADNKNSYNSPLYF. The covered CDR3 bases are TGCACCTGCAGTGCAGACAACAAAAATTCCTATAATTCGCCC.

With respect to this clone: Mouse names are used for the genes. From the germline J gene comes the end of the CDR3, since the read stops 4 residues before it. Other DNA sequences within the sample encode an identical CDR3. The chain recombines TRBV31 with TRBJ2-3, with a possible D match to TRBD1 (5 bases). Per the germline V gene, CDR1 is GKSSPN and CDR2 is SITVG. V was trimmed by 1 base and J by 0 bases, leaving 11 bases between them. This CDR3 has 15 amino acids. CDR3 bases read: TGTGCCTGGAGTCCTCAGGGCACTAGTGCAGAA. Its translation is CAWSPQGTSAE. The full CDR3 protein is CAWSPQGTSAETLYF. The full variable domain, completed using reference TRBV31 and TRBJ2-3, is AQTIHQWPVAEIKAVGSPLSLGCTIKGKSSPNLYWYWQATGGTLQQLFYSITVGQVESVVQLNLSASRPKDDQFILSTEKLLLSHSGFYLCAWSPQGTSAETLYFGSGTRLTVL.

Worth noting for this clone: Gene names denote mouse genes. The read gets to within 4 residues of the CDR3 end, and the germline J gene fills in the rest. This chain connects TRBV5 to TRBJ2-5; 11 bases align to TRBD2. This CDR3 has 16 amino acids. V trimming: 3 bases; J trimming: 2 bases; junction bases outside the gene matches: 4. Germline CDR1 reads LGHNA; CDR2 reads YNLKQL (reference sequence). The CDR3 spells CASSHMTGGVQDTQYF. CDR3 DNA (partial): TGTGCCAGCAGCCACATGACTGGGGGGGTCCAAGAC.

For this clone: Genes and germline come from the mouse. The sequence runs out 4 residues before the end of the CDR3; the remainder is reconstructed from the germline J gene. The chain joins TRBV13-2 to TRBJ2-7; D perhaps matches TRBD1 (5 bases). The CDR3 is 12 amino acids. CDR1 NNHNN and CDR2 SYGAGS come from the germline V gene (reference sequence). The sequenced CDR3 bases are TGTGCCAGCGGTGATGCAGGGAAT. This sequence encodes CASGDAGN. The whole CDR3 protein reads CASGDAGNEQYF.

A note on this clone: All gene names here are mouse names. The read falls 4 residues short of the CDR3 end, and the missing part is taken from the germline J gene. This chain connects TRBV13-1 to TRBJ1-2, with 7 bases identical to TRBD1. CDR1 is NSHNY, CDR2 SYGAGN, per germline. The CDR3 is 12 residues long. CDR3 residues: CASREQGSDYTF. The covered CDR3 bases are TGTGCCAGCAGGGAACAGGGGTCC.

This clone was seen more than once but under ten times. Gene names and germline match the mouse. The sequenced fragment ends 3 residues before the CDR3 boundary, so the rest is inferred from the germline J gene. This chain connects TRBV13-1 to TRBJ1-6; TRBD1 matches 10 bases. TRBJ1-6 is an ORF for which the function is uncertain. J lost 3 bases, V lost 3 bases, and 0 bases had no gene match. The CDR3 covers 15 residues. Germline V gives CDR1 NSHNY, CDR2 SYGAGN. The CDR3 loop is CASSGTGGYNSPLYF. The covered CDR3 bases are TGTGCCAGCAGTGGGACAGGGGGCTATAATTCGCCC.

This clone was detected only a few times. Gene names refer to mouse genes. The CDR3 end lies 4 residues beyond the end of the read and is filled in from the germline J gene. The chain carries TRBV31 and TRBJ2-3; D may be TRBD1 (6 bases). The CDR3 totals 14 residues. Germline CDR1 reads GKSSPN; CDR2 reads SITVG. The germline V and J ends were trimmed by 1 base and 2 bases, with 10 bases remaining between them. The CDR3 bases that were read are TGTGCCTGGAGTCCCCGGGACAATGCAGAA. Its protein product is CAWSPRDNAE. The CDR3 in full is CAWSPRDNAETLYF.

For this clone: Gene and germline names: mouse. The covered CDR3 bases are TGTGCTAGCAGTCCCCGGGACTGGGGGTAT. Protein product: CASSPRDWGY. The CDR3 in full is CASSPRDWGYEQYF. The chain employs TRBV29 and TRBJ2-7, with TRBD2 matching 11 bases. The read terminates 4 residues ahead of where the CDR3 ends, so the germline J gene completes it. Per the germline V gene, CDR1 is MSHET and CDR2 is SYDVDS. This CDR3 has 14 amino acids.

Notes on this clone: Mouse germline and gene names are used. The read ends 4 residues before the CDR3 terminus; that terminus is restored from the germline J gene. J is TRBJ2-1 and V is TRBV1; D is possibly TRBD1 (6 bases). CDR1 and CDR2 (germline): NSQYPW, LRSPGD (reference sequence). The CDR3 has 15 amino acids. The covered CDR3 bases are TGCACCTGCAGTGCAGATCACACAGGGCTGGCT. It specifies CTCSADHTGLA. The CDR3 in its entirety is CTCSADHTGLAEQFF.